The following is a TCR beta chain sequence with its context. No cognate antigen has been identified for it. No quality values exist for individual bases; no much larger clone is one base distant. The sample originates from a study of shared clonotypes between healthy human individuals (dated by TCRdb to 2020 to 2022). In the study overall: Three men and two women, aged 18 to 49 years, made up the cohort. To estimate repertoire size and how much clonotype sharing occurs between individuals, the study deeply sequenced the blood TCR repertoires of five healthy adults. Libraries were prepared and TCR repertoires were sequenced by different laboratories using diverse techniques, in order to increase sequencing depth and limit assay-specific biases. Per donor, leukapheresis produced somewhere between about 0.85 and 9.5 billion PBMCs. What the research found in general, with its limitations: The genetic and exposure-history diversity represented was limited by the small number of donors. Pairwise subsampling led to the expectation that sequencing depth would affect the degree of clonotype sharing among donors. Sampling was restricted to blood, and TCR repertoires in tissues likely differ from the TCR repertoires found in blood.

Using the deep immunoSEQ assay, TCR CDR3 regions were amplified from genomic DNA by multiplex PCR. For each cell subset, the extracted genomic DNA was distributed evenly across all wells of several immunoSEQ 96-well plates, and each plate served as one replicate. Each replicate PCR for unsorted PBMC received approximately 300 ng genomic DNA, equal to approximately 29,000 T cell genomes. Genomic DNA from unsorted PBMC was sequenced over ten immunoSEQ deep assay plates. Purified libraries were quantified with a Qubit 3.0 fluorometer, sized on a Bioanalyzer 2100, and re-quantified with the KAPA Library Quantification kit. Every immunoSEQ 96-well plate was sequenced on a separate single-read 150-cycle Illumina NextSeq 550 flow cell. The source study handled its data this way. Because only junctional sequences without quality scores were contained in the immunoSEQ output, filtering matching that applied to full-length reads could not be performed. Sequences were annotated with PyIR, a Python wrapper for IgBLAST v1.9, using IMGT germline references to assign V/J genes and CDR3. Reads with weak V/J assignments (E-value above 1e-6), missing CDR3, stop codons, out-of-frame junctions, or ambiguous translated residues were removed. A V3J clonotype was defined by an identical inferred V gene, J gene, and CDR3 amino acid sequence. To compute the percentage overlap between repertoires, the number of shared unique clonotypes was divided by the size of the smaller repertoire. RTK rarefaction, the Chao1 estimator, and Recon v2.1 estimates of unobserved clonotypes were used to assess repertoire richness. TCRdb re-hosts the immuneACCESS table, in-frame sequences only. Its copies lack some clones; in the studies checked, an unresolved V gene accounts for under half of them, and the cause for the rest is not known. That table is the source of V, J and clone size, and D and trimming were worked out from the DNA. The sample table records 400,000 to 500,000 clones; 79% of these occur just once. Of the sample, approximately 12% is held by the ten largest clones.

The donors were healthy, HIV-negative adults who had no recently reported acute infections or vaccinations. Every donor was a Caucasian adult residing in Nashville, Tennessee, USA. For unsorted samples, 96 million or so PBMCs were counted, and genomic DNA was extracted using the QIAamp DNA Blood Mini kit. Blood was obtained by leukapheresis, after which PBMCs were separated by Ficoll-Histopaque density gradient centrifugation and cryopreserved in liquid nitrogen vapor phase. The clonotype was recovered from a woman between 40 and 50 years old in good health. Some clones in this sample may be carry-over from other donors' samples. Sequenced: PBMCs.

In nucleotides, the sequence is TGTGCCAGTAGTAACCTAGCGGGAGAGGGGGGCGAGCAGTACTTC. It translates to CASSNLAGEGGEQYF. Recombination joined TRBV19 with TRBJ2-7, and 10 bases in between align with TRBD2. V and J are trimmed by 4 bases and 6 bases, and the gene matches miss 9 bases of the junction. The CDR3, cysteine through phenylalanine, is 15 amino acids long. Of all the DNA, just the CDR3 is kept, 45 bases in frame from base 1. The germline V gene (reference sequence) specifies LNHDA as CDR1 and SQIVND as CDR2.